This T cell receptor beta chain was found in a study of CD8 T cells in ankylosing spondylitis. The study's findings and limits: As for the disease-linked clones, they showed a CD8+ phenotype and occurred at relatively low frequencies in peripheral blood. From matched ankylosing spondylitis synovial fluid, disease-linked clones were reportedly recovered at significantly enriched levels. Seemingly characteristic of ankylosing spondylitis blood was a TCR beta motif consisting of under 10 highly homologous variants.

Quantitative 5'-RACE with molecular barcodes generated TCR beta libraries. A single record per CDR3 protein comes from TCRdb applying MiXCR to the 5' RACE reads. The repertoire holds approximately 140,000 distinct CDR3 sequences, with more than 7% as singletons. Comments on this clonotype: What it binds is not known.

The CDR3 totals 14 residues. V was shortened by 5 bases and J by 7 bases, with 17 bases between the two germline ends. Germline V gene data show CDR1 as SEHNR and CDR2 as FQNEAQ (reference sequence). The sample consisted of synovial fluid, either unsorted or a sorted T cell fraction (not recorded which). The rearrangement links TRBV7-9 to TRBJ1-1; weak D call: TRBD1 (6 bases). The TCR sequence derives from a male donor with ankylosing spondylitis. The CDR3 is CASSPSKQGNEAFF. Here the CDR3 DNA reads TGTGCCAGCAGCCCATCCAAACAGGGAAATGAAGCTTTCTTT. Filled out from reference TRBV7-9 and TRBJ1-1, the complete variable domain reads DTGVSQNPRHKITKRGQNVTFRCDPISEHNRLYWYRQTLGQGPEFLTYFQNEAQLEKSRLLSDRFSAERPKGSFSTLEIQRTEQGDSAMYLCASSPSKQGNEAFFGQGTRLTVV.